This is a list of T cell receptor beta chains from one sample in a study of cytotoxic CD8 clonotypes in ibrutinib-treated CLL. Sequenced by immunoSEQ multiplex PCR; TCRdb stores in-frame clones only, minus some. Here the sample spans 150,000 or so clones, roughly 80% being singletons. This specimen consisted of PBMCs, obtained after 12 months of ibrutinib treatment. These receptors were taken from a human donor with chronic lymphocytic leukemia. Both conserved end residues are part of each CDR3. Each record gives: D gene, V gene, clone size, J gene, CDR3 protein, CDR3 DNA. A D gene is named only where the DNA matches it firmly. Size tells how often a clone was seen (once, few, many) or the class of an expanded clone, and some rows leave it out.

>NA|TRBV6-1|NA|TRBJ1-4
CASSDSGSATNEKLFF
TGTGCCAGCAGTGATAGTGGCAGTGCAACTAATGAAAAACTGTTTTTT
>NA|TRBV2|NA|TRBJ2-7
CASSVLYEQYF
TGTGCCAGCTCTGTCCTCTACGAGCAGTACTTC
>TRBD1|TRBV28|NA|TRBJ1-1
CASSLLGQGNTEAFF
TGTGCCAGCAGTTTACTGGGACAGGGGAACACTGAAGCTTTCTTT
>TRBD1|TRBV18|NA|TRBJ1-1
CASSPGQGVTEAFF
TGTGCCAGCTCACCTGGACAGGGGGTGACTGAAGCTTTCTTT
>TRBD1|TRBV28|NA|TRBJ1-2
CASSFTGQGARHGYTF
TGTGCCAGCAGTTTTACGGGACAGGGGGCTCGGCATGGCTACACCTTC
>NA|TRBV7-2|NA|TRBJ2-2
CASSQVVTNTGELFF
TGTGCCAGCAGCCAAGTCGTCACGAACACCGGGGAGCTGTTTTTT
>TRBD2|TRBV10-1|NA|TRBJ2-7
CASSVVRLAVPYGQYF
TGCGCCAGCAGTGTAGTCCGTCTAGCGGTACCCTACGGGCAGTACTTC
>NA|TRBV19|NA|TRBJ1-6
CASSPRSQHSPLHF
TGTGCCAGTAGTCCCCGCTCCCAGCATTCACCCCTCCACTTT
>NA|TRBV5-6|few|TRBJ1-2
CASSFRGGYTF
TGTGCCAGCAGCTTTCGAGGCGGCTACACCTTC
>NA|TRBV28|NA|TRBJ2-2
CASSLEPTFTGELFF
TGTGCCAGCAGTTTAGAGCCCACCTTCACCGGGGAGCTGTTTTTT
>TRBD2|TRBV4-2|few|TRBJ2-5
CASSPGLAGGQETQYF
TGTGCCAGCAGCCCGGGATTAGCGGGGGGGCAAGAGACCCAGTACTTC
>NA|TRBV6-4|NA|TRBJ1-6
CASSIETQAGSPLHF
TGTGCCAGCAGCATAGAAACACAAGCAGGTTCACCCCTCCACTTT
>NA|TRBV7-9|NA|TRBJ2-5
CASSPGVQGAQETQYF
TGTGCCAGCAGCCCAGGGGTCCAAGGGGCTCAAGAGACCCAGTACTTC
>TRBD1|TRBV27|few|TRBJ1-2
CASSKSGQGSSNYGYTF
TGTGCCAGCAGTAAGTCAGGACAGGGGTCCTCTAACTATGGCTACACCTTC
>TRBD1|TRBV18|NA|TRBJ1-1
CASSPGTVNTEAFF
TGTGCCAGCTCACCGGGGACAGTTAACACTGAAGCTTTCTTT
>NA|TRBV18|few|TRBJ1-3
CASSTGPLDSGNTIYF
TGTGCCAGCTCAACCGGACCGCTCGACTCTGGAAACACCATATATTTT
>NA|TRBV5-8|NA|TRBJ1-2
CASSLDGIWYGYTF
TGTGCCAGCAGCTTGGACGGGATCTGGTATGGCTACACCTTC
>TRBD1|TRBV6-4|NA|TRBJ1-2
CASSAGTGDYGYTF
TGTGCCAGCAGCGCTGGGACAGGGGACTATGGCTACACCTTC
>NA|TRBV30|NA|TRBJ1-5
CAWTPRDSLRAQHF
TGTGCCTGGACCCCCCGGGACTCCCTTCGGGCCCAGCATTTT
>NA|TRBV18|NA|TRBJ1-2
CASSPTRTPSYGYTF
TGTGCCAGCTCACCAACCAGGACACCGTCCTATGGCTACACCTTC
>TRBD2|TRBV4-1|NA|TRBJ2-7
CASSQGTSAYEQYF
TGCGCCAGCAGCCAGGGTACTAGCGCCTACGAGCAGTACTTC
>TRBD2|TRBV19|NA|TRBJ2-2
CASSKRGTRDTGELFF
TGTGCCAGTAGTAAGCGGGGGACGCGAGACACCGGGGAGCTGTTTTTT
>NA|TRBV4-2|NA|TRBJ2-3
CASSHNTDTQYF
TGTGCCAGCAGCCATAATACAGATACGCAGTATTTT
>NA|TRBV6-5|once|TRBJ2-3
CASSLTSTDTQYF
TGTGCCAGCAGTCTGACTAGCACAGATACGCAGTATTTT
>NA|TRBV6-7|NA|TRBJ1-4
CASSDPATNEKLFF
TGTGCCAGCAGTGATCCTGCAACTAATGAAAAACTGTTTTTT
>TRBD2|TRBV6-4|NA|TRBJ2-1
CASSASGGTYNEQFF
TGTGCCAGCAGTGCTAGCGGGGGGACCTACAATGAGCAGTTCTTC
>TRBD2|TRBV6-4|many|TRBJ2-1
CASSRISGGSSYNEQFF
TGTGCCAGCAGTCGAATTAGCGGGGGGAGCTCCTACAATGAGCAGTTCTTC
>NA|TRBV27|NA|TRBJ2-7
CASSRDATYEQYF
TGTGCCAGCAGCCGGGACGCAACCTACGAGCAGTACTTC
>NA|TRBV28|NA|TRBJ2-3
CASSLLSDIEDTQYF
TGTGCCAGCAGCCTACTTTCAGATATCGAAGATACGCAGTATTTT
>NA|TRBV10-3|NA|TRBJ2-3
CAISESGRDTDTQYF
TGTGCCATCAGTGAATCAGGTCGAGACACAGATACGCAGTATTTT